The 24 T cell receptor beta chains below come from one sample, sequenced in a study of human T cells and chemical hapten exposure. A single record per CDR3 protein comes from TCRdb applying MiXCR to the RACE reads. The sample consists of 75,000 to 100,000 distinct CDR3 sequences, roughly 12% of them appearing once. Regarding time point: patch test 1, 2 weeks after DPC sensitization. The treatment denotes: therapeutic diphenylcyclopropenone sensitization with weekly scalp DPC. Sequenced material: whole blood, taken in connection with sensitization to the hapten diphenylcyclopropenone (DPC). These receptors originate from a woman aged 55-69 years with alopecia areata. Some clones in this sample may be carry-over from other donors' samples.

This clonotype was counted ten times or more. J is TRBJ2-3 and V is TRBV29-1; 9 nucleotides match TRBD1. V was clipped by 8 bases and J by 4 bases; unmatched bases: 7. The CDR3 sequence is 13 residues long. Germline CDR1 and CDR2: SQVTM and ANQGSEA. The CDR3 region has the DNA TGCAGCTCTGAGGACAGGGGCGCAGATACGCAGTATTTT. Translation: CSSEDRGADTQYF.

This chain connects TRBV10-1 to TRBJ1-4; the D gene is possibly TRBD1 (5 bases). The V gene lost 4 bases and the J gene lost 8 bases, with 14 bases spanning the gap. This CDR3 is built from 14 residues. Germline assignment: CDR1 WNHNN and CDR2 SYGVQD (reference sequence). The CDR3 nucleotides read TGCGCCAGCAGTGGTGGGGGAACCGGAGAAAAACTGTTTTTT. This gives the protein CASSGGGTGEKLFF.

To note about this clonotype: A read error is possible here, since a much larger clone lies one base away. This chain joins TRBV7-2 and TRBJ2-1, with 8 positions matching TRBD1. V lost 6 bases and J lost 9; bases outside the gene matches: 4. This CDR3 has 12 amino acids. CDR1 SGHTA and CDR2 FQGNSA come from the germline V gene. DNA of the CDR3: TGTGCCAGCAGTCACGACAGGGGTGAGCAGTTCTTC. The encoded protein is CASSHDRGEQFF.

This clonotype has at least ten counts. The CDR3 nucleotides read TGTGCCGGCCCCGGGACAAACTCCTACGAGCAGTACTTC. As protein: CAGPGTNSYEQYF. The chain has TRBV6-4 and TRBJ2-7; D is perhaps TRBD1 (6 bases). The CDR3 has 13 residues. The germline gives CDR1 MRHNA, CDR2 SNTAGT. Trimming shortened V by 11 bases and J by 0 bases, and 14 bases separated the two germline ends.

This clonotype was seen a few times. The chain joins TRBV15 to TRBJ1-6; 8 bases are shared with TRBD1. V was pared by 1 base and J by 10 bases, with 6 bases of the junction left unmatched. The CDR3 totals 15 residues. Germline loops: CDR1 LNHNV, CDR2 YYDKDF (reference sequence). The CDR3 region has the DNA TGTGCCACCAGCAGAGCCGCAGGGGGCGCGTCACCCCTCCACTTT. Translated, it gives CATSRAAGGASPLHF.

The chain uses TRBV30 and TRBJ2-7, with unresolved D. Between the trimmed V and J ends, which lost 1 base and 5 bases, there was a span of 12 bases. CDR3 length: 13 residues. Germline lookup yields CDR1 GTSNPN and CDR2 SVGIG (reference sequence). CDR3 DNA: TGTGCCTGGAGTGGCCCTGACACGGACGAGCAGTACTTC. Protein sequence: CAWSGPDTDEQYF.

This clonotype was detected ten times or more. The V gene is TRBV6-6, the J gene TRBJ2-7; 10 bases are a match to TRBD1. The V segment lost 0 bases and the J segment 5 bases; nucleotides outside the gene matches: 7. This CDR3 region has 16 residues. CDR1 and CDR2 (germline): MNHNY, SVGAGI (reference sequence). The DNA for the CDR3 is TGTGCCAGCAGTTACTCGCGGGTGACAGGGGGCCACGAGCAGTACTTC. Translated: CASSYSRVTGGHEQYF.

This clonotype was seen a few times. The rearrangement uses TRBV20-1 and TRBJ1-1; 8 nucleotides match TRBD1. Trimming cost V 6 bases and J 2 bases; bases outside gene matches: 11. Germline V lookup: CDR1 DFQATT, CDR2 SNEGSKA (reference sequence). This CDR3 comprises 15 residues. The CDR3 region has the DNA TGCAGTGCCCTTATCGCGACAGGGGATAACACTGAAGCTTTCTTT. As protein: CSALIATGDNTEAFF.

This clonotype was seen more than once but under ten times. CDR3 sequence reads: CASSLGRMEQYF. For the CDR3, the DNA is TGTGCCAGCTCACTTGGACGGATGGAGCAGTACTTC. The gene calls are TRBV18 and TRBJ2-7; D is undetermined. The V end was cut by 4 bases, the J end by 7 bases, with 11 bases between. The CDR3 runs 12 residues. Germline V gene sequence: CDR1 KGHSH, CDR2 LQKENI.

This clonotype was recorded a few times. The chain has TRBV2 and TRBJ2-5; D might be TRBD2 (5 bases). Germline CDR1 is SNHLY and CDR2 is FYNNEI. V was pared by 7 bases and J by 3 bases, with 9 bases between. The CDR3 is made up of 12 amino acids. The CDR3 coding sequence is TGTGCCAGCAAAGGAGGTGAAGAGACCCAGTACTTC. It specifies CASKGGEETQYF.

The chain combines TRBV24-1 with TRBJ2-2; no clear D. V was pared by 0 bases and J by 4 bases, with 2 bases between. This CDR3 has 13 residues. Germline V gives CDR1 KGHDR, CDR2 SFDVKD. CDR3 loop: CATSDLGTGELFF. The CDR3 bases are TGTGCCACCAGTGATTTGGGCACCGGGGAGCTGTTTTTT.

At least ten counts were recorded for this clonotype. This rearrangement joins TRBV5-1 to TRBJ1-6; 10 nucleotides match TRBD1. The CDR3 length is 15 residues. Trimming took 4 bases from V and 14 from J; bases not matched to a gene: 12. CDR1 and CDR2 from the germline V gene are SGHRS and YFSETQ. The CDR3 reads CASSMDRGDLSTLHF. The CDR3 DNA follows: TGCGCCAGCAGCATGGACAGGGGGGACCTGTCGACCCTCCACTTT.

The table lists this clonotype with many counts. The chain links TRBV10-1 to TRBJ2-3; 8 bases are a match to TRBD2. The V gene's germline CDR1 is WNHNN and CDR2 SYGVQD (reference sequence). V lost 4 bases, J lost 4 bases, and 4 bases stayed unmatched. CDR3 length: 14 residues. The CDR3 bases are TGCGCCAGCAGTGGTAGCGGGGCAGCAGATACGCAGTATTTT. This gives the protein CASSGSGAADTQYF.

In nucleotides, the CDR3 is TGTGCCTGGAGTGTACATCAGGGAGGGGGTATACATGAAAAACTGTTTTTT. It specifies CAWSVHQGGGIHEKLFF. The chain employs TRBV30 and TRBJ1-4, with D maybe TRBD1 (6 bases). The germline gives CDR1 GTSNPN, CDR2 SVGIG (reference sequence). V was clipped by 0 bases and J by 6 bases, with 20 bases between them. The CDR3 extends over 17 amino acids.

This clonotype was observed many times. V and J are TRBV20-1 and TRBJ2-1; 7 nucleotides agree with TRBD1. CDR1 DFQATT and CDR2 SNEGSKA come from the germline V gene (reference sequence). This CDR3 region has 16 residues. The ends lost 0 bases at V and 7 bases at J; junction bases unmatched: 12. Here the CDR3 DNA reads TGCAGTGCTAGAGATAAGGTGAAGGGGGCGCGAAATGAGCAGTTCTTC. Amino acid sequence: CSARDKVKGARNEQFF.

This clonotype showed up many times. This CDR3 reads CASSPPGQHNEKLFF. CDR3 bases: TGTGCCAGCTCACCACCGGGACAGCATAATGAAAAACTGTTTTTT. The rearrangement joins TRBV18 to TRBJ1-4; 7 nucleotides match TRBD1. The CDR3 length is 15 residues. Germline CDR1 reads KGHSH; CDR2 reads LQKENI. V trimming: 0 bases; J trimming: 4 bases; junction bases outside the gene matches: 2.

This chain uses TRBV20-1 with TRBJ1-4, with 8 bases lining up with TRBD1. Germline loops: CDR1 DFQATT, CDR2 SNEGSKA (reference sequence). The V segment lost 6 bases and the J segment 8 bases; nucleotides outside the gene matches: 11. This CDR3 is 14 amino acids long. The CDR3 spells CSADRTGRGEKLFF. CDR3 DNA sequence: TGCAGTGCCGACAGGACAGGGAGAGGAGAAAAACTGTTTTTT.

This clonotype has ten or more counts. CDR3 sequence: CASFLSGANVLTF. CDR3 DNA: TGTGCCAGCTTTCTCTCTGGGGCCAACGTCCTGACTTTC. The rearrangement links TRBV18 to TRBJ2-6; no clear D. Germline V gene sequence: CDR1 KGHSH, CDR2 LQKENI. Trimming took 7 bases from V and 0 from J, leaving 4 bases between them. This CDR3 is 13 amino acids long. The full variable domain, its missing parts supplied by reference TRBV18 and TRBJ2-6, is NAGVMQNPRHLVRRRGQEARLRCSPMKGHSHVYWYRQLPEEGLKFMVYLQKENIIDESGMPKERFSAEFPKEGPSILRIQQVVRGDSAAYFCASFLSGANVLTFGAGSRLTVL.

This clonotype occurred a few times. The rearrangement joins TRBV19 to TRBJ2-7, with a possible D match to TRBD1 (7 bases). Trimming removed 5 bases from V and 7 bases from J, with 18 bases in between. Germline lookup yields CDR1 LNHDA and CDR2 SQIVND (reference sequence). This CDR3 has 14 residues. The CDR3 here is CASSAGQPVGEQYF. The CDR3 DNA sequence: TGTGCCAGTAGTGCGGGACAGCCGGTGGGAGAGCAGTACTTC.

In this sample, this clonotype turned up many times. CDR3 in amino acids: CASSTFERTGELFF. The CDR3 DNA follows: TGTGCCAGCAGCACTTTTGAACGCACCGGGGAGCTGTTTTTT. The rearrangement joins TRBV6-4 to TRBJ2-2; D gene uncertain. The V gene's germline CDR1 is MRHNA and CDR2 SNTAGT. This CDR3 contains 14 residues. V dropped 6 bases and J dropped 4 bases, with 12 bases sitting between them.

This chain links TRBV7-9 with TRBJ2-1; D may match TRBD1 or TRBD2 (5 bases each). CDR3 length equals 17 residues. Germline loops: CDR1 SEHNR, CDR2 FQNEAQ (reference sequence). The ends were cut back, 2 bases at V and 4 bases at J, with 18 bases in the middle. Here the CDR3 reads CASSLTGTKQSYNEQFF. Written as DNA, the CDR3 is TGTGCCAGCAGCTTAACCGGGACCAAACAAAGTTACAATGAGCAGTTCTTC. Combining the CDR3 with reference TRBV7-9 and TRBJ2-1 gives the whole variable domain DTGVSQNPRHKITKRGQNVTFRCDPISEHNRLYWYRQTLGQGPEFLTYFQNEAQLEKSRLLSDRFSAERPKGSFSTLEIQRTEQGDSAMYLCASSLTGTKQSYNEQFFGPGTRLTVL.

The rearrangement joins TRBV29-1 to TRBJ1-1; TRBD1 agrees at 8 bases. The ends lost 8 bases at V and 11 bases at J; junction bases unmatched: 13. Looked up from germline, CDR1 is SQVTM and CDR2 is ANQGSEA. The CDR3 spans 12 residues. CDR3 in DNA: TGCAGCTCTTGGGCAGGGGGCGCGGGTGCTTTCTTT. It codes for CSSWAGGAGAFF.

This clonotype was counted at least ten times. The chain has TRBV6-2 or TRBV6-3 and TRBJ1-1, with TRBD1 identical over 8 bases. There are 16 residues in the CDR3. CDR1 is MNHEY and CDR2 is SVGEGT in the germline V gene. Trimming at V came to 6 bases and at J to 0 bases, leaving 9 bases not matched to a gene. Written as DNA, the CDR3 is TGTGCCAGCAGCCTGGACAGGGCCCCCATGAACACTGAAGCTTTCTTT. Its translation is CASSLDRAPMNTEAFF.

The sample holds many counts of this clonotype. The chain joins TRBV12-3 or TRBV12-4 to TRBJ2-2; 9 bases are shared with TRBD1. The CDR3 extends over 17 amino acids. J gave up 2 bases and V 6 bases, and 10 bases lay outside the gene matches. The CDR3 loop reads CASSRGGTGINTGELFF. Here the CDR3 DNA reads TGTGCCAGCAGCCGAGGGGGGACAGGGATCAACACCGGGGAGCTGTTTTTT.